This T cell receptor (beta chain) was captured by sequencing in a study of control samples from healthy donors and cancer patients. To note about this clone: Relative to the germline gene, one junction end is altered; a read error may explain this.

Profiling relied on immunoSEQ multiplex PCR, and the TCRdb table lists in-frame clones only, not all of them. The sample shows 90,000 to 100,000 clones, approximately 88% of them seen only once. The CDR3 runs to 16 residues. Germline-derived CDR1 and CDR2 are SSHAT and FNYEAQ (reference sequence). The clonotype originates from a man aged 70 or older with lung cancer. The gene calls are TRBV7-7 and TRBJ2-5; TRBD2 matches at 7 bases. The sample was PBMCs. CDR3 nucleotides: TGTGCTAGCAGCTTAGAGCCGGGGGGATTGGGGGAGACCCAGTACTTC. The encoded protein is CASSLEPGGLGETQYF.